This paragraph reports one TCR beta chain. The data stem from a study of T cells in Graves' hyperthyroidism and ophthalmopathy. Overall study context: Peripheral blood was secured at the point of initial diagnosis, before any treatment.

The CDR3 runs 12 residues. J lost 3 bases, V lost 6 bases, and 1 base had no gene match. The source material, RNA transcripts, was used to amplify TCR beta CDR3 regions. When the TCR CDR3 underwent first-round RT-PCR, the HTBI primer set was used. TCRdb re-called the multiplex PCR reads through MiXCR, storing one row per CDR3 protein. Found here are 800,000 or so distinct CDR3 sequences, 38% of them singletons; the top ten hold 7% to 10%. The sequencing sample was made of blood. The chain couples TRBV12-3 or TRBV12-4 to TRBJ2-5, with TRBD1 matching 7 bases. The receptor was isolated from a man aged 18 to 35 with Graves' hyperthyroidism. CDR3 in DNA: TGTGCCAGCAGGACAGGGAAAGAGACCCAGTACTTC. Translation gives CASRTGKETQYF.